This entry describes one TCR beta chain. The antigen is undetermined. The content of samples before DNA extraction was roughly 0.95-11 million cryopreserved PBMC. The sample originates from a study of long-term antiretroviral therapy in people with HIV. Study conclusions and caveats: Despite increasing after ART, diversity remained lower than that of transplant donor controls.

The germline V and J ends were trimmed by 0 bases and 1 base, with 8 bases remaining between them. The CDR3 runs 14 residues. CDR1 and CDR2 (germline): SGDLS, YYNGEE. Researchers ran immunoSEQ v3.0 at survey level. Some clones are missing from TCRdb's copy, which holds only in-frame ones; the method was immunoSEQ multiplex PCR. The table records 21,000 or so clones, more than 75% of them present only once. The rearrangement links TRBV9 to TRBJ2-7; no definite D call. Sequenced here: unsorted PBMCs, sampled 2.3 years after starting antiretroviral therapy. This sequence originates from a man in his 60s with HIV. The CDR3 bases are TGTGCCAGCAGCGTAGCCGGCCGATCCTACGAGCAGTACTTC. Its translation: CASSVAGRSYEQYF.